This T cell receptor (beta chain) was sequenced for a study of OX40 agonist ivuxolimab in advanced cancers. Study overall: Participants averaged roughly 57 years of age (range roughly 23 to 90) and were roughly 80% male.

Measured with immunoSEQ multiplex PCR; TCRdb has only the in-frame clones, and not every one. The data show 90,000 to 130,000 clones, with approximately 90% seen just once and around 0.27% held by the top ten. Trimming removed 0 bases from V and 8 bases from J, with 13 bases in between. Germline V gives CDR1 GTSNPN, CDR2 SVGIG (reference sequence). The length of the CDR3 is 13 residues. The TCR sequence derives from an adult with an advanced solid tumor such as melanoma, head and neck, liver or kidney cancer. The specimen was CD4+ or CD8+ T cells sorted from blood, collected in a trial of the OX40 agonist ivuxolimab. The chain recombines TRBV30 with TRBJ1-2; D is possibly TRBD1 (5 bases). The CDR3 spells CAWSVPGREGYTF. In DNA form, the CDR3 reads TGTGCCTGGAGTGTACCGGGGCGGGAGGGCTACACCTTC. The whole variable domain, remainder taken from reference TRBV30 and TRBJ1-2, is SQTIHQWPATLVQPVGSPLSLECTVEGTSNPNLYWYRQAAGRGLQLLFYSVGIGQISSEVPQNLSASRPQDRQFILSSKKLLLSDSGFYLCAWSVPGREGYTFGSGTRLTVV.